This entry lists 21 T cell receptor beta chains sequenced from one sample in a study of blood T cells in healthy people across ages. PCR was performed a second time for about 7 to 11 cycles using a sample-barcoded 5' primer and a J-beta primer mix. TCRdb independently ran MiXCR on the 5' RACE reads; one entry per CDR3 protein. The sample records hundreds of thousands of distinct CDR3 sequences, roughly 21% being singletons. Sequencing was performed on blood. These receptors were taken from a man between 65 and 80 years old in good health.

As DNA, the CDR3 is TGCGCCAGCAGCCCAGGGAGAAATAGCAATCAGCCCCAGCATTTT. As protein: CASSPGRNSNQPQHF. This chain links TRBV5-1 with TRBJ1-5; possibly TRBD1 for D (5 bases). V shed 4 bases and J shed 0 bases, with 11 bases lying between them. This CDR3 contains 15 residues. Germline lookup yields CDR1 SGHRS and CDR2 YFSETQ.

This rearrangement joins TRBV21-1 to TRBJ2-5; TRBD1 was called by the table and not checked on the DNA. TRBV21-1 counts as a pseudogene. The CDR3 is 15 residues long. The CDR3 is CASPPATGPKETQYF. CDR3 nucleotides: TGTGCCAGCCCCCCGGCTACTGGGCCAAAAGAGACCCAGTACTTC.

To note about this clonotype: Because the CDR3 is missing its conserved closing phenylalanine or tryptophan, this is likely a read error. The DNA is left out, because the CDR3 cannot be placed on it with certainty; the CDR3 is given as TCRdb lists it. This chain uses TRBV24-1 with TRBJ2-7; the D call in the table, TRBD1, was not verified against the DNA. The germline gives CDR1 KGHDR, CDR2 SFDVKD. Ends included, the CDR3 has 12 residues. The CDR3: CATSDPPGDKYL.

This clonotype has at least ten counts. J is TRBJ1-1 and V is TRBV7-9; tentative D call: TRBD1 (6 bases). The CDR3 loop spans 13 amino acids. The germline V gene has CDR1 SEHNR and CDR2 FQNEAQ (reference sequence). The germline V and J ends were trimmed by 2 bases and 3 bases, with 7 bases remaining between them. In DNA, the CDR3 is TGTGCCAGCAGCTTATCAGGGGACACTGAAGCTTTCTTT. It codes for CASSLSGDTEAFF.

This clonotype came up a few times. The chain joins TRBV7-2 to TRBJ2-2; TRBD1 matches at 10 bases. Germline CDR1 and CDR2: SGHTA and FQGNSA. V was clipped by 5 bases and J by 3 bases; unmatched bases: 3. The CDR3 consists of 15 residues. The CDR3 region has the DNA TGTGCCAGCAGCAAGGACAGGGGGGACACCGGGGAGCTGTTTTTT. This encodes CASSKDRGDTGELFF.

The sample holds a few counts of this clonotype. The CDR3 sequence is CSARTSGGGDYNEQFF. The CDR3 coding sequence is TGCAGTGCTAGAACCTCCGGGGGGGGTGACTACAATGAGCAGTTCTTC. The chain couples TRBV20-1 to TRBJ2-1, with 8 bases that match TRBD2. V shed 2 bases, J shed 3 bases, and the junction held 9 bases outside the gene matches. The CDR3 extends over 16 amino acids. Germline-derived CDR1 and CDR2 are DFQATT and SNEGSKA (reference sequence).

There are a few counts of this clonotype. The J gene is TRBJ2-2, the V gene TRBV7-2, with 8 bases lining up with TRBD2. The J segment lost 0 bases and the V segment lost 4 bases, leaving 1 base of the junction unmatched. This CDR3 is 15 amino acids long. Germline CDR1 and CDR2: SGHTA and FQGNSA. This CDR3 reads CASSSGLANTGELFF. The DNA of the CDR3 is TGTGCCAGCAGCTCGGGACTAGCGAACACCGGGGAGCTGTTTTTT.

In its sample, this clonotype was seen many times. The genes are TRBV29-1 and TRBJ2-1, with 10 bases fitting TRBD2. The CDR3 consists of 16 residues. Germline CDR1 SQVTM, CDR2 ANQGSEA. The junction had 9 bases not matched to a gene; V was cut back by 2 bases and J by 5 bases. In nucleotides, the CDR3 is TGCAGCGTTGAAAACCCCGGACTAGCGGCCAACAATGAGCAGTTCTTC. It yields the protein CSVENPGLAANNEQFF.

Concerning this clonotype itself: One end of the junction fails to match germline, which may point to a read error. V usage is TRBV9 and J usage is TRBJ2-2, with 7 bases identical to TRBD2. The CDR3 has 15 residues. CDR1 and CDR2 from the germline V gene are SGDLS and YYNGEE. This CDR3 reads CASSVDPGTTRELFF. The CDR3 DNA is TGTGCAAGCAGCGTAGATCCGGGGACTACCAGGGAGCTGTTTTTT. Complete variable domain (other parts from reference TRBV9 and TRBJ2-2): DSGVTQTPKHLITATGQRVTLRCSPRSGDLSVYWYQQSLDQGLQFLIQYYNGEERAKGNILERFSAQQFPDLHSELNLSSLELGDSALYFCASSVDPGTTRELFFGEGSRLTVL.

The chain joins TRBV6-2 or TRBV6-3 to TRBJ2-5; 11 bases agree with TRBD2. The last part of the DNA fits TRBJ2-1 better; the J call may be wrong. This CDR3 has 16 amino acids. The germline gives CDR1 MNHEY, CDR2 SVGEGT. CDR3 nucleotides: TGTGCCAGCAGTTCCCCGTCGACTAGCGGGAACAATGAGCAGTTCTTC. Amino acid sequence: CASSSPSTSGNNEQFF.

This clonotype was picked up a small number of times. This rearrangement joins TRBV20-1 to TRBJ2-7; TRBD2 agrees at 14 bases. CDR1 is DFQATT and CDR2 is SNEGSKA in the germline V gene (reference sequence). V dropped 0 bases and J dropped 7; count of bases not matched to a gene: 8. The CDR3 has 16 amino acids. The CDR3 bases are TGCAGTGCTAGAGATGGTAAGACTAGCGGGAGGGCGGAGCAGTACTTC. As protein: CSARDGKTSGRAEQYF.

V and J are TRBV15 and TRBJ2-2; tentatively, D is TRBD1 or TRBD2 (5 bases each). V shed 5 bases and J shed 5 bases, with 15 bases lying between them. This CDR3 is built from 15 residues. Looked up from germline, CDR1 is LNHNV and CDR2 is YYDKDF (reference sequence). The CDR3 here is CATSPLGAGTGELFF. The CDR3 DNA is TGTGCCACCAGCCCCCTGGGAGCAGGGACCGGGGAGCTGTTTTTT. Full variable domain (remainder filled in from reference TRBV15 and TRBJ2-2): DAMVIQNPRYQVTQFGKPVTLSCSQTLNHNVMYWYQQKSSQAPKLLFHYYDKDFNNEADTPDNFQSRRPNTSFCFLDIRSPGLGDTAMYLCATSPLGAGTGELFFGEGSRLTVL.

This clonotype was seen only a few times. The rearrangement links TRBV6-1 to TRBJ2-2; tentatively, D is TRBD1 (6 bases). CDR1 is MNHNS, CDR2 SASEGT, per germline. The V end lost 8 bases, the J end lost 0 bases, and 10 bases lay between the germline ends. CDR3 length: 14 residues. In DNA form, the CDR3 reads TGTGCCAGCCTGGACAGAACGAACACCGGGGAGCTGTTTTTT. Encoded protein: CASLDRTNTGELFF.

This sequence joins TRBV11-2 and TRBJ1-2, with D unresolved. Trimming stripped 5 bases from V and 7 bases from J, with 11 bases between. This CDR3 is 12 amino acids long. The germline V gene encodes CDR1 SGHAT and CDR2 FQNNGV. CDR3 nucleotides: TGTGCCAGCAGCGACTACCTAGGTGGCTACACCTTC. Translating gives CASSDYLGGYTF.

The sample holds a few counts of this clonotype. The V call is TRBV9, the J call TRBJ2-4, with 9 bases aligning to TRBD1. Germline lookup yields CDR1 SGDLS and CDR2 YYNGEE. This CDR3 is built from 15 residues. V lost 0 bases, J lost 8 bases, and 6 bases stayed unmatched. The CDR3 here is CASSVEGTGMDIQYF. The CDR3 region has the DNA TGTGCCAGCAGCGTAGAGGGGACAGGGATGGACATTCAGTACTTC. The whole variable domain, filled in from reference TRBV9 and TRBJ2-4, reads DSGVTQTPKHLITATGQRVTLRCSPRSGDLSVYWYQQSLDQGLQFLIQYYNGEERAKGNILERFSAQQFPDLHSELNLSSLELGDSALYFCASSVEGTGMDIQYFGAGTRLSVL.

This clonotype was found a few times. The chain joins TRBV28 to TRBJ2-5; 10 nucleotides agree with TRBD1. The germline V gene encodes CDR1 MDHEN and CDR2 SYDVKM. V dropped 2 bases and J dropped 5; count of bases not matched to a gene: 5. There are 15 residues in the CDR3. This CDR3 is CASSLRGQGLETQYF. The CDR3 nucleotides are TGTGCCAGCAGTTTAAGGGGACAGGGGTTGGAGACCCAGTACTTC.

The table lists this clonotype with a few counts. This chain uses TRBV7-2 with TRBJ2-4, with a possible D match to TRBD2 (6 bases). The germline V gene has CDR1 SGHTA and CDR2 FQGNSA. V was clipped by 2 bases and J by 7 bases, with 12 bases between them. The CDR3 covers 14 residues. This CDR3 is CASSLNFGGNIQYF. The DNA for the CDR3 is TGTGCCAGCAGCTTAAATTTCGGAGGGAACATTCAGTACTTC.

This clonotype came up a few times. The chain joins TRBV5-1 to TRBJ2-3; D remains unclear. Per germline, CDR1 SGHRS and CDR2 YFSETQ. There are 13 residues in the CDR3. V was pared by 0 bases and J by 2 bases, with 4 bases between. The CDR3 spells CASSLETTDTQYF. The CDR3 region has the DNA TGCGCCAGCAGCTTGGAAACCACAGATACGCAGTATTTT. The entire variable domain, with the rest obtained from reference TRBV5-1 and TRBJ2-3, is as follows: KAGVTQTPRYLIKTRGQQVTLSCSPISGHRSVSWYQQTPGQGLQFLFEYFSETQRNKGNFPGRFSGRQFSNSRSEMNVSTLELGDSALYLCASSLETTDTQYFGPGTRLTVL.

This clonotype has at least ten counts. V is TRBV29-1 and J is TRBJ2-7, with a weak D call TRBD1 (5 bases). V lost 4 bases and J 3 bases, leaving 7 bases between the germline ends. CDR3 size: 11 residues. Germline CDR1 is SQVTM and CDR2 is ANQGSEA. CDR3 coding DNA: TGCAGCGTTGGACAGAACTACGAGCAGTACTTC. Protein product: CSVGQNYEQYF.

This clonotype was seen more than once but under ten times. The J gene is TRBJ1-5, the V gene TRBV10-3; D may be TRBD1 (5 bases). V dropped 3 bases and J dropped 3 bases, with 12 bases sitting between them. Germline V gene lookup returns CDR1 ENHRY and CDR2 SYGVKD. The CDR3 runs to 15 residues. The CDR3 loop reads CAISDSGGTNQPQHF. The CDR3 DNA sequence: TGTGCCATCAGTGATAGCGGGGGGACCAATCAGCCCCAGCATTTT.

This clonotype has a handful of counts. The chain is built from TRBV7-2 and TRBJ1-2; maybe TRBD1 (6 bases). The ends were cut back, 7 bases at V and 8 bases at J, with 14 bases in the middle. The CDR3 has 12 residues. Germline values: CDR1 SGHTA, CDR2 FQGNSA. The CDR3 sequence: CASNRVREGYTF. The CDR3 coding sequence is TGTGCCAGCAACAGGGTGCGGGAAGGCTACACCTTC.